These 9 T cell receptor beta chains originate from one sample sequenced in a study of T cells in women clearing cervical HPV infection (dated by TCRdb to 2017 to 2018). The library was prepared using the immunoSEQ multiplex PCR assay. TCRdb's version of the immuneACCESS table is confined to in-frame rearrangements and falls short of the full clone set. An unresolved V gene accounts for under half of the shortfall where checked; the remainder is of unknown origin. The sample table includes approximately 34,000 clones. The ten largest clones represent less than 7.5% of the sample. The sequenced sample consisted of blood buffy coat. Source of these receptors: a woman aged 18-69 years with a cervical HPV16 infection that either progressed to CIN3+ or cleared (not recorded which).

This clone counts as medium-sized by frequency. Coverage ceases 3 residues before the CDR3 finishes, and the germline J gene fills in the end. The chain is built from TRBV29-1 and TRBJ1-3; maybe TRBD1 (5 bases). V was pared by 0 bases and J by 1 base, with 7 bases between. The CDR3 runs 14 residues. From germline, CDR1 is SQVTM and CDR2 ANQGSEA. CDR3 sequence: CSVEDQGSGNTIYF. The sequenced CDR3 bases are TGCAGCGTTGAAGATCAGGGATCTGGAAACACC. Full variable domain (missing parts from reference TRBV29-1 and TRBJ1-3): SAVISQKPSRDICQRGTSLTIQCQVDSQVTMMFWYRQQPGQSLTLIATANQGSEATYESGFVIDKFPISRPNLTFSTLTVSNMSPEDSSIYLCSVEDQGSGNTIYFGEGSWLTVV.

Note on this clone: The read terminates 3 residues before the CDR3 end, so the remaining end is supplied by the germline J gene. This chain connects TRBV14 to TRBJ1-6, with TRBD1 matching over 10 bases. The CDR3 has 15 amino acids. Germline values: CDR1 SGHDN, CDR2 FVKESK. The trim removed 3 bases at V and 9 bases at J, leaving 5 bases unmatched. The CDR3 sequence: CASSHRQGAGSPLHF. The CDR3 bases that were read are TGTGCCAGCAGCCATCGACAGGGGGCAGGTTCACCC.

For this clone: The read falls 3 residues short of the CDR3 end, and the missing part is taken from the germline J gene. V usage is TRBV23-1 and J usage is TRBJ1-4; TRBD1 matches 7 bases. TRBV23-1 is an ORF for which the function is uncertain. The CDR3 is made up of 16 amino acids. V dropped 2 bases and J dropped 7; count of bases not matched to a gene: 10. CDR3 region: CASSQIIRGRGEKLFF. CDR3 DNA (partial): TGCGCCAGCAGTCAAATTATCAGGGGGAGGGGTGAAAAA.

Points on this clone: Coverage ceases 3 residues before the CDR3 finishes, and the germline J gene fills in the end. This rearrangement joins TRBV29-1 to TRBJ2-3, with D unclear. Trimming shortened V by 7 bases and J by 5 bases, and 10 bases separated the two germline ends. Looked up from germline, CDR1 is SQVTM and CDR2 is ANQGSEA. CDR3 length: 11 residues. CDR3 region: CSAFYLDTQYF. CDR3 DNA (partial): TGCAGCGCCTTCTATTTAGATACG.

Note on this clone: The read falls 3 residues short of the CDR3 end, and the missing part is taken from the germline J gene. The rearrangement links TRBV2 to TRBJ1-6; weak D call: TRBD1 (5 bases). CDR1 and CDR2 (germline): SNHLY, FYNNEI. CDR3 length: 14 amino acids. The V and J ends lost 2 bases and 5 bases respectively, with 7 bases between them. CDR3 in amino acids: CASSESGNNSPLHF. The CDR3 DNA, read in part, is TGTGCCAGCAGTGAATCAGGGAATAATTCACCC.

Points on this clone: The CDR3 goes on 3 residues after the read ends, and that part is filled in from the germline J gene. The chain joins TRBV5-1 to TRBJ2-4; 7 positions agree with TRBD1. Germline V gene sequence: CDR1 SGHRS, CDR2 YFSETQ. The CDR3 runs to 13 residues. The CDR3 sequence is CASSLASPGGQYF. The CDR3 DNA, read in part, is TGCGCCAGCAGCTTGGCCAGCCCAGGGGGT.

Remarks on this clone: Germline is not matched at one junction end, which may reflect a read error. The CDR3 extends 3 residues past the end of the read, so its final part is completed from the germline J gene. The sample carries other DNA sequences with the same CDR3. V is TRBV6-1 and J is TRBJ1-3; perhaps TRBD1 as D (6 bases). The CDR3 is made up of 17 amino acids. Looked up from germline, CDR1 is MNHNS and CDR2 is SASEGT. The covered CDR3 bases are TGTGCCAGCAGTGAAAGGGGGGGAGAAAGCTCTGGAAACACG. The encoded protein is CASSERGGESSGNT. The whole CDR3 sequence reads CASSERGGESSGNTIYF.

CDR3 DNA, as far as it was read: TGCGCCAGCAGCCCCACCACAGGGAGCCTCACAGATACG. Its translation: CASSPTTGSLTDT. The whole CDR3 reads CASSPTTGSLTDTQYF. This chain joins TRBV5-1 and TRBJ2-3, with D maybe TRBD1 (6 bases). The sequenced fragment ends 3 residues before the CDR3 boundary, so the rest is inferred from the germline J gene. Per germline, CDR1 SGHRS and CDR2 YFSETQ. The CDR3 runs 16 residues. Trimming left V 4 bases short and J 2 bases short, with 17 bases between.

The CDR3 reads CASSEEDSGGDTQYF. The part of the CDR3 DNA that was read is TGCGCCAGCAGTGAGGAGGACAGTGGCGGAGATACG. V usage is TRBV10-2 and J usage is TRBJ2-3; TRBD1 might be the D (6 bases). The DNA ends 3 residues before the CDR3 does, and the rest of the CDR3 is filled in from the germline J gene. The CDR3 length is 15 residues. The germline V and J ends were trimmed by 2 bases and 5 bases, with 14 bases remaining between them. Per germline, CDR1 WSHSY and CDR2 SAAADI.